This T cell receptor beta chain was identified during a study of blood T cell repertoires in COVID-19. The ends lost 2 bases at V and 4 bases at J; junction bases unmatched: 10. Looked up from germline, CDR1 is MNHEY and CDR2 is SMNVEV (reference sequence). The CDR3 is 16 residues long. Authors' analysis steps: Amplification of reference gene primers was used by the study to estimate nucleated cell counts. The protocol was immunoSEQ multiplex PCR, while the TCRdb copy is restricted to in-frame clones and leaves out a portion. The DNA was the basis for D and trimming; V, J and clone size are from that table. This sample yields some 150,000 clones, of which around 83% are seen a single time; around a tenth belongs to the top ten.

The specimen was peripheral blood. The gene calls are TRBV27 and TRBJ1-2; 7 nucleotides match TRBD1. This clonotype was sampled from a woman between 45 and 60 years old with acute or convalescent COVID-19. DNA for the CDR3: TGTGCCAGCAGTTTAAAGTCCCGACAGGGAGGCTATGGCTACACCTTC. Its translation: CASSLKSRQGGYGYTF.